These T cell receptor beta chains were read from a single sample in a study of cytomegalovirus exposure and HLA in healthy donors. Sequencing used immunoSEQ multiplex PCR; TCRdb keeps in-frame clones, though not all of them. The table lists more than 85,000 clones, 73% of them singletons. Sequences were obtained from PBMCs. The source is a man aged 35 to 55 in good health and CMV-seronegative. Each CDR3 is given with its conserved first and last residue. Fields, in order: V gene, clone size, D gene, J gene, CDR3 DNA, CDR3 protein. A D gene is named only where the DNA matches it firmly. Clone size is shown for a subset of rows, as once, few, many or a class of expanded clone.

v_call: TRBV2
clone_size: .
d_call: .
j_call: TRBJ1-6
cdr3_nt: TGTGCCTCGGGCTCCTATAATTCACCCCTCCACTTT
cdr3_aa: CASGSYNSPLHF

v_call: TRBV15
clone_size: .
d_call: .
j_call: TRBJ1-4
cdr3_nt: TGTGCCACCAGCAGTACTAGCGAAGGGCATGAAAAACTGTTTTTT
cdr3_aa: CATSSTSEGHEKLFF

v_call: TRBV27
clone_size: .
d_call: .
j_call: TRBJ1-2
cdr3_nt: TGTGCCAGCAGTAACCAAACAGCCTCTAACTATGGCTACACCTTC
cdr3_aa: CASSNQTASNYGYTF

v_call: TRBV28
clone_size: .
d_call: TRBD2
j_call: TRBJ2-3
cdr3_nt: TGTGCCAGCAGAGCACTAGCGGGGGGGAAAGATACGCAGTATTTT
cdr3_aa: CASRALAGGKDTQYF

v_call: TRBV5-1
clone_size: .
d_call: .
j_call: TRBJ1-1
cdr3_nt: TGCGCCAGCAGTTGGAGAGATTTGGGAGGGACTGAAGCTTTCTTT
cdr3_aa: CASSWRDLGGTEAFF

v_call: TRBV28
clone_size: .
d_call: .
j_call: TRBJ1-5
cdr3_nt: TGTGCCAGCAGTTTACGGCAGGGAAGCAATCAGCCCCAGCATTTT
cdr3_aa: CASSLRQGSNQPQHF

v_call: TRBV30
clone_size: .
d_call: .
j_call: TRBJ1-2
cdr3_nt: TGTGCCTGGGCCCTCGGCCAGGGCCGTGGCTACACCTTC
cdr3_aa: CAWALGQGRGYTF

v_call: TRBV5-4
clone_size: few
d_call: TRBD2
j_call: TRBJ2-7
cdr3_nt: TGTGCCAGCACGACTAGCGGGGGCTCCTACGAGCAGTACTTC
cdr3_aa: CASTTSGGSYEQYF

v_call: TRBV30
clone_size: .
d_call: TRBD1
j_call: TRBJ1-5
cdr3_nt: TGTGCCTGGAGTGTGGGACAGGGTCATCAGCCCCAGCATTTT
cdr3_aa: CAWSVGQGHQPQHF

v_call: TRBV4-3
clone_size: .
d_call: TRBD2
j_call: TRBJ2-1
cdr3_nt: TGCGCCAGCAGCCTCGGGGGGGCATATGAGCAGTTCTTC
cdr3_aa: CASSLGGAYEQFF

v_call: TRBV9
clone_size: once
d_call: .
j_call: TRBJ1-1
cdr3_nt: TGTGCCAGCAGCCCACAGATGGCCCGTGAAGCTTTCTTT
cdr3_aa: CASSPQMAREAFF

v_call: TRBV25-1
clone_size: .
d_call: .
j_call: TRBJ1-2
cdr3_nt: TGTGCCAGCAGTGAAGGGGGCTACTATGGCTACACCTTC
cdr3_aa: CASSEGGYYGYTF

v_call: TRBV6-4
clone_size: .
d_call: .
j_call: TRBJ2-6
cdr3_nt: TGTGCCAGTTCCCTGGACAGCTCTGGGGCCAACGTCCTGACTTTC
cdr3_aa: CASSLDSSGANVLTF

v_call: TRBV7-3
clone_size: .
d_call: .
j_call: TRBJ2-7
cdr3_nt: TGTGCCAGCAGCTTAACGGCAGGGATGGCCTACGAGCAGTACTTC
cdr3_aa: CASSLTAGMAYEQYF

v_call: TRBV6-1
clone_size: few
d_call: .
j_call: TRBJ2-7
cdr3_nt: TGTGCCAGCAGCGCCTATAAGACCTACGAGCAGTACTTC
cdr3_aa: CASSAYKTYEQYF

v_call: TRBV4-1
clone_size: .
d_call: .
j_call: TRBJ1-2
cdr3_nt: TGCGCCAGCAGCCAAGAAGGTCAGGGACTGCTCTATGGCTACACCTTC
cdr3_aa: CASSQEGQGLLYGYTF

v_call: TRBV6-5
clone_size: .
d_call: TRBD2
j_call: TRBJ2-2
cdr3_nt: TGTGCCAGCCATCGCGGGGGGATGGCCACCGGGGAGCTGTTTTTT
cdr3_aa: CASHRGGMATGELFF

v_call: TRBV5-1
clone_size: few
d_call: TRBD1
j_call: TRBJ2-7
cdr3_nt: TGCGCCAGCAGCTATACAGGGGACGAGCAGTACTTC
cdr3_aa: CASSYTGDEQYF

v_call: TRBV10-1
clone_size: .
d_call: .
j_call: TRBJ2-4
cdr3_nt: TGCGCCAGCAAGTTTGTAAGTTTACAGCTATGTCTAGCCAAAAACATTCAGTACTTC
cdr3_aa: CASKFVSLQLCLAKNIQYF

v_call: TRBV18
clone_size: .
d_call: .
j_call: TRBJ1-1
cdr3_nt: TGTGCCAGCTCACCAGACATGAACACTGAAGCTTTCTTT
cdr3_aa: CASSPDMNTEAFF

v_call: TRBV18
clone_size: .
d_call: .
j_call: TRBJ2-7
cdr3_nt: TGTGCCAGCTCACCACCGTCCGGCTACGAGCAGTACTTC
cdr3_aa: CASSPPSGYEQYF

v_call: TRBV7-9
clone_size: .
d_call: .
j_call: TRBJ1-2
cdr3_nt: TGTGCCAGCAGCTTAGACGGCAGGGACTTTGATGGCTACACCTTC
cdr3_aa: CASSLDGRDFDGYTF

v_call: TRBV7-7
clone_size: once
d_call: TRBD1
j_call: TRBJ2-7
cdr3_nt: TGTGCTAGCAGCTTAGGGACAGGGGCCTACGAGCAGTACTTC
cdr3_aa: CASSLGTGAYEQYF

v_call: TRBV9
clone_size: .
d_call: TRBD1
j_call: TRBJ1-4
cdr3_nt: TGTGCCAGCAGCTCCCGGACAGGGGAGGGAGAAAAACTGTTTTTT
cdr3_aa: CASSSRTGEGEKLFF

v_call: TRBV7-3
clone_size: once
d_call: TRBD2
j_call: TRBJ2-2
cdr3_nt: TGTGCCAGCAGCCAAGGACTAGCGGGGAACACCGGGGAGCTGTTTTTT
cdr3_aa: CASSQGLAGNTGELFF

v_call: TRBV6-4
clone_size: many
d_call: TRBD2
j_call: TRBJ2-1
cdr3_nt: TGTGCCAGCAGTGAGGGGGAGCGGGGGGTTGGTGAGCAGTTCTTC
cdr3_aa: CASSEGERGVGEQFF

v_call: TRBV6-1
clone_size: once
d_call: .
j_call: TRBJ1-5
cdr3_nt: TGTGCCAGCAGTGTGTACGGGGGGCAGCCCCAGCATTTT
cdr3_aa: CASSVYGGQPQHF

v_call: TRBV27
clone_size: .
d_call: TRBD1
j_call: TRBJ1-6
cdr3_nt: TGTGCCAGCAGTTTAGGAGGGACAGGGGTGTATAATTCACCCCTCCACTTT
cdr3_aa: CASSLGGTGVYNSPLHF

v_call: TRBV7-8
clone_size: few
d_call: .
j_call: TRBJ2-6
cdr3_nt: TGTGCCAGCAGCGATAGAGGGATCGCTGGGGCCAACGTCCTGACTTTC
cdr3_aa: CASSDRGIAGANVLTF

v_call: TRBV2
clone_size: .
d_call: .
j_call: TRBJ2-2
cdr3_nt: TGTGCCAGCAGGAGGGGAGCGGGCACCGGGGAGCTGTTTTTT
cdr3_aa: CASRRGAGTGELFF

v_call: TRBV5-1
clone_size: .
d_call: TRBD2
j_call: TRBJ2-5
cdr3_nt: TGCGCCAGCAGCCAGACTAGCGGGGGGGCTTCAGAGACCCAGTACTTC
cdr3_aa: CASSQTSGGASETQYF

v_call: TRBV5-1
clone_size: .
d_call: .
j_call: TRBJ2-5
cdr3_nt: TGCGCCAGCGGAGAAGGGGGAGAGACCCAGTACTTC
cdr3_aa: CASGEGGETQYF

v_call: TRBV5-1
clone_size: .
d_call: .
j_call: TRBJ2-3
cdr3_nt: TGCGCCAGCAGCCCCGGACAGAGCACAGATACGCAGTATTTT
cdr3_aa: CASSPGQSTDTQYF

v_call: TRBV19
clone_size: .
d_call: TRBD1
j_call: TRBJ2-4
cdr3_nt: TGTGCCAGTAGTCCCCCCAGACAGGGGATGTACTTC
cdr3_aa: CASSPPRQGMYF

v_call: TRBV7-9
clone_size: .
d_call: .
j_call: TRBJ1-1
cdr3_nt: TGTGCCAGCAGCTTAAGGCGGGGAGACACTGAAGCTTTCTTT
cdr3_aa: CASSLRRGDTEAFF

v_call: TRBV10-2
clone_size: .
d_call: TRBD1
j_call: TRBJ1-6
cdr3_nt: TGCGCCAGCAGCCTAAAGGGGGCTCTGGGGAGCTCCTATAATTCACCCCTCCACTTT
cdr3_aa: CASSLKGALGSSYNSPLHF

v_call: TRBV5-6
clone_size: .
d_call: TRBD1
j_call: TRBJ1-1
cdr3_nt: TGTGCCAGCAGGTACACAGGGGGCACTGAAGCTTTCTTT
cdr3_aa: CASRYTGGTEAFF

v_call: TRBV5-1
clone_size: few
d_call: .
j_call: TRBJ2-7
cdr3_nt: TGCGCCAGCAGCCCCGGCCTACAGGGATCCTACGAGCAGTACTTC
cdr3_aa: CASSPGLQGSYEQYF

v_call: TRBV27
clone_size: once
d_call: TRBD2
j_call: TRBJ2-3
cdr3_nt: TGTGCCAGCAGTTTATCGCGACTAGCGGGGGGTAGGGATACGCAGTATTTT
cdr3_aa: CASSLSRLAGGRDTQYF

v_call: TRBV2
clone_size: .
d_call: TRBD2
j_call: TRBJ2-3
cdr3_nt: TGTGCCAGCAGTCAACTAGCGCCCACAGATACGCAGTATTTT
cdr3_aa: CASSQLAPTDTQYF

v_call: TRBV5-6
clone_size: .
d_call: .
j_call: TRBJ1-5
cdr3_nt: TGTGCCAGCAGCTTGGGGCAGGGGTTAAATCAGCCCCAGCATTTT
cdr3_aa: CASSLGQGLNQPQHF

v_call: TRBV4-3
clone_size: .
d_call: .
j_call: TRBJ2-6
cdr3_nt: TGCGCCAGCAGCCAAGCTAGTTTTGGGGCCAACGTCCTGACTTTC
cdr3_aa: CASSQASFGANVLTF

v_call: TRBV28
clone_size: .
d_call: .
j_call: TRBJ2-1
cdr3_nt: TGTGCCAGCAGACAACCGGGACTGAATGAGCAGTTCTTC
cdr3_aa: CASRQPGLNEQFF

v_call: TRBV19
clone_size: .
d_call: TRBD1
j_call: TRBJ1-2
cdr3_nt: TGTGCCAGTACGGGACAGGGGCCAGAGAACTATGGCTACACCTTC
cdr3_aa: CASTGQGPENYGYTF

v_call: TRBV25-1
clone_size: .
d_call: .
j_call: TRBJ1-1
cdr3_nt: TGTGCCAGCAGCCCAGGGTCGAACACTGAAGCTTTCTTT
cdr3_aa: CASSPGSNTEAFF

v_call: TRBV19
clone_size: .
d_call: TRBD1
j_call: TRBJ2-7
cdr3_nt: TGTGCCAGTAGTATCGGACACAGGGGGCTATACGAGCAGTACTTC
cdr3_aa: CASSIGHRGLYEQYF

v_call: TRBV6-1
clone_size: .
d_call: TRBD1
j_call: TRBJ1-4
cdr3_nt: TGTGCCAGGGGACAGGGGACTGAAAAACTGTTTTTT
cdr3_aa: CARGQGTEKLFF

v_call: TRBV27
clone_size: once
d_call: TRBD1
j_call: TRBJ2-2
cdr3_nt: TGTGCCAGCAGTTCCCATCTACGGGACAGGGTCTCGAACACCGGGGAGCTGTTTTTT
cdr3_aa: CASSSHLRDRVSNTGELFF

v_call: TRBV6-5
clone_size: .
d_call: TRBD1
j_call: TRBJ1-1
cdr3_nt: TGTGCCAGCAGTCCGGGACAGGGTTTTCCTGAAGCTTTCTTT
cdr3_aa: CASSPGQGFPEAFF

v_call: TRBV7-2
clone_size: .
d_call: TRBD1
j_call: TRBJ1-5
cdr3_nt: TGTGCCAGCAGCTACGGGACAGGAAATCAGCCCCAGCATTTT
cdr3_aa: CASSYGTGNQPQHF

v_call: TRBV7-8
clone_size: once
d_call: TRBD1
j_call: TRBJ1-2
cdr3_nt: TGTGCCAGCAGCTTAGAAGGGGCAGGGGGCAACTATGGCTACACCTTC
cdr3_aa: CASSLEGAGGNYGYTF

v_call: TRBV6-5
clone_size: .
d_call: TRBD1
j_call: TRBJ1-2
cdr3_nt: TGTGCCAGCAGTTACTCGAAGGGGGCGGGCTATGGCTACACCTTC
cdr3_aa: CASSYSKGAGYGYTF

v_call: TRBV4-2
clone_size: .
d_call: TRBD1
j_call: TRBJ1-4
cdr3_nt: TGTGCCAGCAGCCAAGGGTTGCGCAGGGGGCGCGCAGCCACTAATGAAAAACTGTTTTTT
cdr3_aa: CASSQGLRRGRAATNEKLFF

v_call: TRBV7-3
clone_size: .
d_call: .
j_call: TRBJ2-2
cdr3_nt: TGTGCCAGCAGCGCGAGGGAGGCCGGGGAGCTGTTTTTT
cdr3_aa: CASSAREAGELFF

v_call: TRBV4-1
clone_size: .
d_call: .
j_call: TRBJ1-2
cdr3_nt: TGCGCCAGCAGCCCCGACAGAACTAACTATGGCTACACCTTC
cdr3_aa: CASSPDRTNYGYTF

v_call: TRBV30
clone_size: .
d_call: TRBD1
j_call: TRBJ2-7
cdr3_nt: TGTGCCTGGAGTGAAGGGACAGGGCGATACGAGCAGTACTTC
cdr3_aa: CAWSEGTGRYEQYF

v_call: TRBV19
clone_size: .
d_call: TRBD1
j_call: TRBJ1-5
cdr3_nt: TGTGCCAGTAGTATCGGGACAGGGGGCACTCAGCCCCAGCATTTT
cdr3_aa: CASSIGTGGTQPQHF